This TCR beta chain is drawn from a study of CXCR3-negative and CXCR3-positive naive CD8 T cells. Whole-study findings and limits: A higher hydrophobicity marked the TRB CDR3s of CXCR3-positive naive cells versus CXCR3-negative naive cells.

In preparing the TRB cDNA libraries, 5' RACE with UMI labels was used. TCRdb re-called the 5' RACE reads and catalogs CDR3 proteins one per entry, DNA excluded. The sample's table shows 90,000 to 100,000 distinct CDR3 sequences. About this clonotype itself: No antigen is known for it.

This TCR was recovered from a human donor in good health. Some clones in this sample may be carry-over from other donors' samples. The sample comprised naive CXCR3- CD8+ T cells from blood. As for subset: CD45RO-CCR7+CD27+CD95- naive CD8+ T cells lacking CXCR3 (TNR3-).

The CDR3 protein is CASSQDPVTTEAFF. The chain has TRBV4-1 and TRBJ1-1. CDR3 size: 14 residues. The germline gives CDR1 MGHRA, CDR2 YSYEKL.